Below are 8 T cell receptor beta chains sequenced from a single sample in a study of T cell responses to AZD1222 COVID-19 vaccine. Some clones are missing from TCRdb's copy, which holds only in-frame ones; the method was immunoSEQ multiplex PCR. In the table there are roughly 190,000 clones, roughly nine tenths of which are singletons. The sequences come from peripheral blood, collected 28 days after the second dose of the MenACWY control vaccine. The receptors were gathered from an adult who received the MenACWY meningococcal vaccine as a control.

The DNA of the CDR3 is TGTGCCAGTAGGATCCCCGAACCAGGGTCGGGTCCCCAGCATTTT. This sequence encodes CASRIPEPGSGPQHF. The chain employs TRBV19 and TRBJ1-5; TRBD1 might be the D (5 bases). Per germline, CDR1 LNHDA and CDR2 SQIVND (reference sequence). The CDR3 consists of 15 residues. V was trimmed by 6 bases and J by 10 bases, leaving 22 bases between them.

The chain carries TRBV25-1 and TRBJ1-2, with D perhaps matching TRBD1 (5 bases). V dropped 1 base and J dropped 8 bases, with 14 bases sitting between them. Germline V CDR1 and CDR2: MGHDK, SYGVNS. This CDR3 comprises 14 residues. The CDR3 region is CASSELGEGYGYTF. In DNA form, the CDR3 reads TGTGCCAGCAGTGAATTGGGGGAAGGTTACGGCTACACCTTC.

This chain joins TRBV24-1 and TRBJ1-2; D not certain. The CDR3 length is 12 residues. The V gene's germline CDR1 is KGHDR and CDR2 SFDVKD. V shed 12 bases and J shed 2 bases, with 12 bases lying between them. This chain's CDR3 is CAVFRENYGYTF. In DNA form, the CDR3 reads TGTGCCGTCTTTCGGGAGAACTATGGCTACACCTTC.

The chain carries TRBV18 and TRBJ1-3, with D uncertain. The CDR3 length is 14 residues. CDR1 is KGHSH and CDR2 is LQKENI in the germline V gene. Trimming stripped 6 bases from V and 0 bases from J, with 9 bases between. CDR3 region: CASSPWSSGNTIYF. DNA of the CDR3: TGTGCCAGCTCGCCCTGGAGCTCTGGAAACACCATATATTTT.

V usage is TRBV19 and J usage is TRBJ1-3; D not certain. Looked up from germline, CDR1 is LNHDA and CDR2 is SQIVND (reference sequence). The CDR3 totals 14 residues. Trimming shortened V by 5 bases and J by 0 bases, and 8 bases separated the two germline ends. In DNA form, the CDR3 reads TGTGCCAGTAGTCTCGGTGACTCTGGAAACACCATATATTTT. Protein product: CASSLGDSGNTIYF.

The chain couples TRBV11-2 to TRBJ2-1; TRBD2 matches at 8 bases. CDR3 size: 15 residues. V lost 7 bases to trimming and J lost 7 bases; unmatched junction nucleotides: 12. Germline values: CDR1 SGHAT, CDR2 FQNNGV. The CDR3 sequence is CASTGGAGVGNEQFF. The CDR3 nucleotides are TGTGCCAGCACCGGGGGGGCGGGAGTGGGAAATGAGCAGTTCTTC.

V usage is TRBV6-4 and J usage is TRBJ1-2; D unresolved. Germline assignment: CDR1 MRHNA and CDR2 SNTAGT. The CDR3 spans 15 residues. V lost 6 bases, J lost 2 bases, and 16 bases lay in between. CDR3 nucleotide sequence: TGTGCCAGCAGCCAGGAAGCCGGCGAGAACTATGGCTACACCTTC. Translating it yields CASSQEAGENYGYTF.

The chain employs TRBV5-1 and TRBJ2-1; D is unresolved. V was pared by 4 bases and J by 2 bases, with 4 bases between. This CDR3 comprises 12 residues. Germline lookup yields CDR1 SGHRS and CDR2 YFSETQ. CDR3 protein: CASSPPYNEQFF. The CDR3 bases are TGCGCCAGCAGCCCCCCCTACAATGAGCAGTTCTTC.